This record covers a single T cell receptor (beta chain). Its antigen remains unknown. Thawed PBMCs were FACS-sorted into unstimulated CD4+CD25+CD127- regulatory T cells, CD4+CD25- non-regulatory cells, CD4 and CD8 cells. Regulatory T cells were sorted from thawed PBMCs rested overnight at 37°C with approximately 210 IU/ml IL-2. The data derive from a study of Tregs in tolerant kidney transplant recipients. Study at large: The nonmyeloablative bone marrow transplants came from related graft donors, with transient mixed chimerism. Study-wide results and caveats: Findings come from small patient numbers and require larger validation.

The CDR3 loop spans 14 amino acids. The J segment lost 7 bases and the V segment lost 3 bases, leaving 7 bases of the junction unmatched. Germline CDR1 and CDR2: MDHEN and SYDVKM. The data were produced by immunoSEQ multiplex PCR, yet TCRdb's version contains in-frame clones alone and is incomplete. The sample lists fewer than 65,000 clones; approximately 85% were seen once. The chain is built from TRBV28 and TRBJ1-1; TRBD1 matches 8 bases. The material sequenced was Tregs from blood, taken before the transplant. This clonotype originated in a human donor who received a combined kidney and bone marrow transplant. This CDR3 reads CASSFDRGLNEAFF. The CDR3, as DNA: TGTGCCAGCAGTTTCGACAGGGGATTGAATGAAGCTTTCTTT.